This T cell receptor (beta chain) was recovered during a study of cytomegalovirus exposure and HLA in healthy donors. Study overall: A later analysis reported the same platform for the 110 or so validation repertoires and the 500 to 700 first-cohort repertoires. Study-wide findings and caveats: There were under 200 TCR beta chains listed as cytomegalovirus-associated. A few CMV-associated chains proved CMV antigen-specific in vitro.

The table came from immunoSEQ multiplex PCR; TCRdb's copy has only in-frame clones and leaves some out. This sample has 150,000 to 200,000 clones, with about four fifths found just once. Separate from the roughly 630-subject first cohort was the approximately 120-subject validation cohort, to which the donors belonged. There are a few counts of this clone. Its antigen is not known. Sequences were obtained from PBMCs. The sequence came from a woman between 18 and 29 years old in good health and CMV-seropositive.

CDR3 DNA sequence: TGCGCCAGCAGCTCCGAGGGCCACGAGCAGTACTTC. It encodes CASSSEGHEQYF. The rearrangement joins TRBV5-1 to TRBJ2-7, with a tentative D call TRBD2 (5 bases). The V and J ends lost 3 bases and 5 bases respectively, with 9 bases between them. The CDR3 consists of 12 residues. The V gene's germline CDR1 is SGHRS and CDR2 YFSETQ.